These 9 T cell receptor beta chains originate from one sample sequenced in a study of shared T cell receptors in the human thymus. Profiled with immunoSEQ multiplex PCR; TCRdb holds only in-frame clones, not every one. The table records about 730,000 clones, 80% to 90% of them present only once. These data were likewise used in another study, on human thymus T cells.

Sequencing used thymocytes. The source is a girl in the first two years of life with a congenital heart defect.

This sequence joins TRBV15 and TRBJ1-2; D ambiguous. V was trimmed by 5 bases and J by 0 bases, leaving 7 bases between them. The CDR3 consists of 13 residues. CDR1 and CDR2 from the germline V gene are LNHNV and YYDKDF (reference sequence). As DNA, the CDR3 is TGTGCCACCAGCGGGAGCGCTAACTATGGCTACACCTTC. It translates to CATSGSANYGYTF. The variable domain in full, with the rest retrieved from reference TRBV15 and TRBJ1-2, is DAMVIQNPRYQVTQFGKPVTLSCSQTLNHNVMYWYQQKSSQAPKLLFHYYDKDFNNEADTPDNFQSRRPNTSFCFLDIRSPGLGDTAMYLCATSGSANYGYTFGSGTRLTVV.

This chain uses TRBV5-6 with TRBJ2-5; 8 nucleotides agree with TRBD2. Germline lookup yields CDR1 SGHDT and CDR2 YYEEEE. The CDR3 has 16 residues. Trimming took 6 bases from V and 0 from J; bases not matched to a gene: 10. The CDR3 sequence is CASINRRGGDQETQYF. The DNA for the CDR3 is TGTGCCAGCATAAACCGTCGGGGGGGGGACCAAGAGACCCAGTACTTC.

This clone was counted between two and nine times. This chain links TRBV11-2 with TRBJ1-4, with 7 positions matching TRBD1. The CDR3 has 15 residues. With V trimmed by 3 bases and J by 4 bases, 5 bases remained unmatched. Germline assignment: CDR1 SGHAT and CDR2 FQNNGV. The CDR3 region is CASSFRTGLNEKLFF. CDR3 nucleotide sequence: TGTGCCAGCAGCTTCAGGACAGGCCTTAATGAAAAACTGTTTTTT.

The chain is built from TRBV28 and TRBJ1-5; TRBD1 matches 9 bases. The trim removed 5 bases at V and 1 base at J, leaving 18 bases unmatched. The germline V gene encodes CDR1 MDHEN and CDR2 SYDVKM. The CDR3 spans 20 residues. For the CDR3, the DNA is TGTGCCAGCAGTCTACAGGGGGCTATTACGCCCCGTGGGAGCAATCAGCCCCAGCATTTT. Its protein is CASSLQGAITPRGSNQPQHF.

J is TRBJ1-2 and V is TRBV6-5; tentative D call: TRBD1 (6 bases). Between the trimmed V and J ends, which lost 6 bases and 6 bases, there was a span of 14 bases. The V gene's germline CDR1 is MNHEY and CDR2 SVGAGI. This CDR3 has 13 amino acids. The CDR3 here is CASSIQGTDGYTF. CDR3 nucleotide sequence: TGTGCCAGCAGCATACAGGGTACGGATGGCTACACCTTC.

The chain uses TRBV5-6 and TRBJ2-7, with 7 bases that match TRBD1. Germline V gives CDR1 SGHDT, CDR2 YYEEEE. With V trimmed by 4 bases and J by 2 bases, 3 bases remained unmatched. This CDR3 comprises 13 residues. As DNA, the CDR3 is TGTGCCAGCAGCCCCGGGACAGCCTACGAGCAGTACTTC. This codes for CASSPGTAYEQYF.

This chain joins TRBV19 and TRBJ2-5, with D tentatively TRBD2 (5 bases). Trimming shortened V by 5 bases and J by 2 bases, and 15 bases separated the two germline ends. Germline CDR1 and CDR2: LNHDA and SQIVND (reference sequence). The length of the CDR3 is 15 residues. The CDR3 protein is CASSPLAGLQETQYF. The CDR3 nucleotides are TGTGCCAGTAGTCCCCTTGCGGGCTTGCAAGAGACCCAGTACTTC.

The chain links TRBV5-1 to TRBJ1-2; tentative D call: TRBD1 (5 bases). Germline lookup yields CDR1 SGHRS and CDR2 YFSETQ. V lost 4 bases, J lost 3 bases, and 16 bases lay in between. This CDR3 has 15 residues. This CDR3 reads CASSPGGGAYYGYTF. CDR3 nucleotide sequence: TGCGCCAGCAGCCCCGGCGGGGGTGCTTACTATGGCTACACCTTC.

The rearrangement uses TRBV10-1 and TRBJ1-1; possibly TRBD1 for D (6 bases). The CDR3 is 13 residues long. Germline CDR1 and CDR2: WNHNN and SYGVQD (reference sequence). V gave up 7 bases and J gave up 4 bases, with 13 bases separating them. This CDR3 is CASIQQGGTEAFF. Written as DNA, the CDR3 is TGCGCCAGCATCCAACAGGGTGGCACTGAAGCTTTCTTT.